Listed below are T cell receptor beta chains from one sample, sequenced in a study of blood T cell repertoires in COVID-19. The method was immunoSEQ multiplex PCR; TCRdb's version includes in-frame clones alone and lacks a portion of them. The table shows about 21,000 clones, with more than 65% occurring only once. Sequenced material: peripheral blood. These receptors were taken from an elderly man with acute or convalescent COVID-19. The CDR3 runs from the conserved cysteine through the conserved F or W. Fields, in order: D gene, V gene, clone size, J gene, CDR3 protein, CDR3 DNA. The D gene is left open where the match is weak. Clone size is shown for a subset of rows, as once, few, many or a class of expanded clone.

d_gene: NA
v_gene: TRBV7-3
abundance: few
j_gene: TRBJ1-1
CDR3aa: CASSLTGGAVEAFF
CDR3nt: TGTGCCAGCAGCTTAACAGGCGGGGCGGTCGAAGCTTTCTTT

d_gene: TRBD1
v_gene: TRBV19
abundance: NA
j_gene: TRBJ1-3
CDR3aa: CASSPGTVIRQNTIYF
CDR3nt: TGTGCCAGTAGCCCCGGGACAGTTATTAGGCAGAACACCATATATTTT

d_gene: TRBD1
v_gene: TRBV27
abundance: NA
j_gene: TRBJ1-2
CDR3aa: CASSSRTGGVHGYTF
CDR3nt: TGTGCCAGCAGTTCCAGGACAGGGGGGGTTCATGGCTACACCTTC

d_gene: NA
v_gene: TRBV6-5
abundance: NA
j_gene: TRBJ2-2
CDR3aa: CASSYVSTGGELFF
CDR3nt: TGTGCCAGCAGTTACGTTAGCACGGGCGGGGAGCTGTTTTTT

d_gene: NA
v_gene: TRBV6-5
abundance: NA
j_gene: TRBJ1-1
CDR3aa: CASSTLNRQAEAFF
CDR3nt: TGTGCCAGCAGTACCCTCAACCGACAGGCTGAAGCTTTCTTT

d_gene: NA
v_gene: TRBV30
abundance: NA
j_gene: TRBJ1-4
CDR3aa: CAWSVYRSGGQYEKLFF
CDR3nt: TGTGCCTGGAGTGTTTATAGGTCGGGGGGCCAATATGAAAAACTGTTTTTT

d_gene: TRBD1
v_gene: TRBV29-1
abundance: NA
j_gene: TRBJ2-2
CDR3aa: CSARDSNTGELFF
CDR3nt: TGCAGCGCTCGGGACAGCAACACCGGGGAGCTGTTTTTT

d_gene: NA
v_gene: TRBV2
abundance: NA
j_gene: TRBJ2-2
CDR3aa: CASIGEVFTGELFF
CDR3nt: TGTGCCAGCATTGGGGAGGTTTTCACCGGGGAGCTGTTTTTT

d_gene: TRBD2
v_gene: TRBV7-8
abundance: NA
j_gene: TRBJ2-5
CDR3aa: CASSLMGVAGVGETQYF
CDR3nt: TGTGCCAGCAGCTTAATGGGGGTAGCGGGAGTTGGAGAGACCCAGTACTTC

d_gene: NA
v_gene: TRBV2
abundance: NA
j_gene: TRBJ1-2
CDR3aa: CASMSEGFDGYTF
CDR3nt: TGTGCCAGCATGTCCGAGGGTTTCGATGGCTACACCTTC

d_gene: TRBD2
v_gene: TRBV18
abundance: few
j_gene: TRBJ2-1
CDR3aa: CASSPTGTNSYNEQFF
CDR3nt: TGTGCCAGCTCACCAACCGGGACTAACTCCTACAATGAGCAGTTCTTC

d_gene: TRBD2
v_gene: TRBV7-9
abundance: NA
j_gene: TRBJ2-2
CDR3aa: CASSARLAGAAGELFF
CDR3nt: TGTGCCAGCAGCGCCCGACTAGCGGGAGCGGCCGGGGAGCTGTTTTTT

d_gene: TRBD2
v_gene: TRBV18
abundance: NA
j_gene: TRBJ2-5
CDR3aa: CASSPVAGQETQYF
CDR3nt: TGTGCCAGCTCCCCTGTAGCGGGCCAAGAGACCCAGTACTTC

d_gene: TRBD2
v_gene: TRBV7-6
abundance: NA
j_gene: TRBJ2-6
CDR3aa: CARLKRELLTGANVLTF
CDR3nt: TGTGCCAGACTAAAGCGGGAGCTCCTCACTGGGGCCAACGTCCTGACTTTC

d_gene: NA
v_gene: TRBV21-1
abundance: NA
j_gene: TRBJ2-7
CDR3aa: CASSMWTGTREQYF
CDR3nt: TGTGCCAGCAGCATGTGGACAGGCACTAGGGAGCAGTACTTC

d_gene: NA
v_gene: TRBV25-1
abundance: few
j_gene: TRBJ2-5
CDR3aa: CASSEPAGVSETQYF
CDR3nt: TGTGCCAGCAGTGAGCCGGCCGGGGTTTCGGAGACCCAGTACTTC

d_gene: TRBD1
v_gene: TRBV24-1
abundance: NA
j_gene: TRBJ1-4
CDR3aa: CATSERRQGGSEKLFF
CDR3nt: TGTGCCACCAGTGAGCGCCGACAGGGGGGGAGTGAAAAACTGTTTTTT

d_gene: NA
v_gene: TRBV7-2
abundance: NA
j_gene: TRBJ1-6
CDR3aa: CASSLEFSMDSPLHF
CDR3nt: TGTGCCAGCAGCTTAGAGTTTAGTATGGATTCACCCCTCCACTTT

d_gene: NA
v_gene: TRBV6-5
abundance: NA
j_gene: TRBJ1-4
CDR3aa: CASSYSTTNEKLFF
CDR3nt: TGTGCCAGCAGTTATTCCACAACTAATGAAAAACTGTTTTTT

d_gene: TRBD1
v_gene: TRBV7-9
abundance: NA
j_gene: TRBJ2-3
CDR3aa: CASSLLQGAITDTQYF
CDR3nt: TGTGCCAGCAGCTTACTACAGGGGGCGATAACAGATACGCAGTATTTT

d_gene: TRBD1
v_gene: TRBV4-2
abundance: NA
j_gene: TRBJ1-2
CDR3aa: CASSQGDSYYGYTF
CDR3nt: TGTGCCAGCAGCCAAGGGGACAGCTACTATGGCTACACCTTC

d_gene: TRBD1
v_gene: TRBV7-2
abundance: NA
j_gene: TRBJ1-6
CDR3aa: CASSPRGGQGGGSPLHF
CDR3nt: TGTGCCAGCAGCCCCCGAGGGGGACAGGGAGGCGGATCACCCCTCCACTTT

d_gene: NA
v_gene: TRBV2
abundance: NA
j_gene: TRBJ2-5
CDR3aa: CASRSDFQETQYF
CDR3nt: TGTGCCAGCCGATCGGACTTCCAAGAGACCCAGTACTTC

d_gene: NA
v_gene: TRBV6-5
abundance: NA
j_gene: TRBJ2-5
CDR3aa: CASSLYQETQYF
CDR3nt: TGTGCCAGCAGCCTGTACCAAGAGACCCAGTACTTC

d_gene: NA
v_gene: TRBV2
abundance: NA
j_gene: TRBJ1-3
CDR3aa: CASSELPGAGNTIYF
CDR3nt: TGTGCCAGCAGTGAACTCCCAGGGGCTGGAAACACCATATATTTT

d_gene: NA
v_gene: TRBV7-2
abundance: NA
j_gene: TRBJ1-2
CDR3aa: CASSLGGSSIGYTF
CDR3nt: TGTGCCAGCAGCTTAGGTGGCAGTTCGATTGGCTACACCTTC

d_gene: TRBD2
v_gene: TRBV18
abundance: NA
j_gene: TRBJ2-3
CDR3aa: CASSPTSGMATDTQYF
CDR3nt: TGTGCCAGCTCACCAACTAGCGGGATGGCCACAGATACGCAGTATTTT

d_gene: NA
v_gene: TRBV10-2
abundance: few
j_gene: TRBJ1-5
CDR3aa: CASSDPAKWAPDHSNQPQHF
CDR3nt: TGCGCCAGCAGTGATCCCGCCAAATGGGCTCCCGACCATAGCAATCAGCCCCAGCATTTT

d_gene: NA
v_gene: TRBV27
abundance: NA
j_gene: TRBJ1-1
CDR3aa: CASSLSGVSTEAFF
CDR3nt: TGTGCCAGCAGTTTATCCGGGGTGAGCACTGAAGCTTTCTTT

d_gene: NA
v_gene: TRBV7-9
abundance: once
j_gene: TRBJ2-3
CDR3aa: CASSLQSTDTQYF
CDR3nt: TGTGCCAGCAGCTTACAGTCCACAGATACGCAGTATTTT

d_gene: TRBD2
v_gene: TRBV2
abundance: NA
j_gene: TRBJ2-2
CDR3aa: CASNNIAGLNTGELFF
CDR3nt: TGTGCCAGCAACAACATAGCGGGCCTGAACACCGGGGAGCTGTTTTTT

d_gene: TRBD2
v_gene: TRBV13
abundance: hyperexpanded
j_gene: TRBJ2-3
CDR3aa: CASSKTAGASTDTQYF
CDR3nt: TGTGCCAGCAGCAAGACAGCGGGAGCTAGCACAGATACGCAGTATTTT

d_gene: NA
v_gene: TRBV11-3
abundance: few
j_gene: TRBJ2-3
CDR3aa: CASSLGAASGTDTQYF
CDR3nt: TGTGCCAGCAGCTTAGGGGCGGCTAGCGGCACAGATACGCAGTATTTT

d_gene: NA
v_gene: TRBV5-8
abundance: NA
j_gene: TRBJ2-7
CDR3aa: CASSYGLAGEQYF
CDR3nt: TGTGCCAGCAGCTACGGTCTGGCGGGGGAGCAGTACTTC

d_gene: NA
v_gene: TRBV7-8
abundance: NA
j_gene: TRBJ1-4
CDR3aa: CASSSSGGKVEKLFF
CDR3nt: TGTGCCAGCAGCTCCTCGGGGGGGAAGGTTGAAAAACTGTTTTTT

d_gene: NA
v_gene: TRBV18
abundance: NA
j_gene: TRBJ1-2
CDR3aa: CASSPRVDGPAAGIGYTF
CDR3nt: TGTGCCAGCTCACCACGCGTGGATGGCCCCGCCGCAGGTATTGGCTACACCTTC

d_gene: TRBD1
v_gene: TRBV19
abundance: NA
j_gene: TRBJ1-6
CDR3aa: CASRPTGDGAPLHF
CDR3nt: TGTGCCAGTAGGCCGACAGGGGATGGGGCACCCCTCCACTTT

d_gene: NA
v_gene: TRBV5-1
abundance: NA
j_gene: TRBJ1-6
CDR3aa: CASSFSRGASNSPLHF
CDR3nt: TGCGCCAGCAGCTTCTCCCGGGGGGCGAGTAATTCACCCCTCCACTTT

d_gene: NA
v_gene: TRBV5-1
abundance: few
j_gene: TRBJ1-1
CDR3aa: CASSKIRGLNTEAFF
CDR3nt: TGCGCCAGCAGCAAGATCAGGGGCCTGAACACTGAAGCTTTCTTT

d_gene: NA
v_gene: TRBV24-1
abundance: NA
j_gene: TRBJ2-5
CDR3aa: CATTAGQGKTQYF
CDR3nt: TGTGCCACCACTGCCGGGCAGGGGAAGACCCAGTACTTC

d_gene: TRBD2
v_gene: TRBV7-3
abundance: few
j_gene: TRBJ2-1
CDR3aa: CASSLGLAGAYNEQFF
CDR3nt: TGTGCCAGCAGCTTAGGGCTAGCGGGCGCATACAATGAGCAGTTCTTC

d_gene: TRBD2
v_gene: TRBV19
abundance: NA
j_gene: TRBJ2-2
CDR3aa: CASSILAGGDTGELFF
CDR3nt: TGTGCCAGTAGTATACTAGCGGGAGGTGACACCGGGGAGCTGTTTTTT

d_gene: TRBD1
v_gene: TRBV5-1
abundance: NA
j_gene: TRBJ1-3
CDR3aa: CASSAMGQGSKGNTIYF
CDR3nt: TGCGCCAGCAGCGCAATGGGACAGGGCAGTAAGGGAAACACCATATATTTT

d_gene: TRBD1
v_gene: TRBV6-5
abundance: NA
j_gene: TRBJ1-2
CDR3aa: CASSLQGNYGYTF
CDR3nt: TGTGCCAGCAGTTTACAGGGGAACTATGGCTACACCTTC

d_gene: NA
v_gene: TRBV29-1
abundance: NA
j_gene: TRBJ1-1
CDR3aa: CSVEDPGSGIATEAFF
CDR3nt: TGCAGCGTTGAAGATCCAGGCTCAGGGATTGCCACTGAAGCTTTCTTT

d_gene: NA
v_gene: TRBV28
abundance: NA
j_gene: TRBJ2-7
CDR3aa: CASKAEPYEQYF
CDR3nt: TGTGCCAGCAAAGCGGAACCCTACGAGCAGTACTTC

d_gene: NA
v_gene: TRBV18
abundance: NA
j_gene: TRBJ1-1
CDR3aa: CASSPSRQKNTEAFF
CDR3nt: TGTGCCAGCTCACCATCTAGGCAGAAGAACACTGAAGCTTTCTTT

d_gene: TRBD1
v_gene: TRBV5-4
abundance: NA
j_gene: TRBJ1-4
CDR3aa: CASSLEQGNEKLFF
CDR3nt: TGTGCCAGCAGCTTAGAACAGGGGAATGAAAAACTGTTTTTT

d_gene: NA
v_gene: TRBV4-1
abundance: NA
j_gene: TRBJ2-3
CDR3aa: CASRRGLVMRLTDTQYF
CDR3nt: TGCGCCAGCAGACGGGGATTAGTAATGAGGTTAACAGATACGCAGTATTTT

d_gene: TRBD2
v_gene: TRBV19
abundance: NA
j_gene: TRBJ2-1
CDR3aa: CASSRPGGSSYNEQFF
CDR3nt: TGTGCCAGTAGTAGGCCGGGAGGGAGCTCCTACAATGAGCAGTTCTTC

d_gene: NA
v_gene: TRBV5-1
abundance: NA
j_gene: TRBJ1-5
CDR3aa: CASSLAGDVGQPQHF
CDR3nt: TGCGCCAGCAGCTTGGCCGGAGACGTAGGTCAGCCCCAGCATTTT

d_gene: TRBD1
v_gene: TRBV19
abundance: once
j_gene: TRBJ1-1
CDR3aa: CASTVTGGRAEAFF
CDR3nt: TGTGCCAGTACCGTAACAGGGGGAAGGGCTGAAGCTTTCTTT

d_gene: TRBD1
v_gene: TRBV7-6
abundance: NA
j_gene: TRBJ2-5
CDR3aa: CASRSGTGGRETQYF
CDR3nt: TGTGCCAGCAGGTCCGGGACAGGGGGTAGGGAGACCCAGTACTTC